The sequence of this T cell receptor (beta chain) was determined in a study of blood T cells in healthy people across ages. Alongside a J-beta primer mix, a sample-barcoded 5' primer served in a second PCR lasting about 7 to 12 cycles. Tagging of each cDNA molecule was performed by a template-switch adaptor with 12 random nucleotides. In TCRdb, the 5' RACE reads were re-called with MiXCR into one record per CDR3 protein. The sample carries around 970,000 distinct CDR3 sequences, roughly 51% recorded once. Study-wide results and caveats: Considered underestimates were the diversity estimates obtained from one million T cells. Both higher diversity and more naive CD4+ cells marked long-lived donors when set against aged donors.

This clonotype was observed a few times. Its antigen is currently unknown. The TCR sequence derives from an older woman in good health. Material: blood.

CDR3 in DNA: TGTGCCAGCAGCTTAGGGGTGAAGGGGGAGTACGAGCAGTACTTC. It yields the protein CASSLGVKGEYEQYF. V gene TRBV7-9 combines with J gene TRBJ2-7, with D perhaps matching TRBD1 (6 bases). Trimming left V 1 base short and J 4 bases short, with 14 bases between. This CDR3 is built from 15 residues. Germline V gene data show CDR1 as SEHNR and CDR2 as FQNEAQ (reference sequence).